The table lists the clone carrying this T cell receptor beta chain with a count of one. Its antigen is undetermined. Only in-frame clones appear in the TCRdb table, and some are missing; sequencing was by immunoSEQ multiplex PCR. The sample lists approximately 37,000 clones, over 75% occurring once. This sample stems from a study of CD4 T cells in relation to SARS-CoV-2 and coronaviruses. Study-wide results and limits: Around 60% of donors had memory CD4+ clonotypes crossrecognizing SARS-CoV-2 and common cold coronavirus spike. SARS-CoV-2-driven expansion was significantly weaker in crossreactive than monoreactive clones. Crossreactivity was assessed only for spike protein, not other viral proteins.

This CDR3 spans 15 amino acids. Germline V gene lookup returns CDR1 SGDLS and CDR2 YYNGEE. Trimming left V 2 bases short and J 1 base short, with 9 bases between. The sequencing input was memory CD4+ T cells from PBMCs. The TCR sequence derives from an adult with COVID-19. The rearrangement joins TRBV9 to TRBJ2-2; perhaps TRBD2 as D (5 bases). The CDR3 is CASSVGGRNTGELFF. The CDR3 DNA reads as TGTGCCAGCAGCGTGGGCGGGCGGAACACCGGGGAGCTGTTTTTT.